These T cell receptor beta chains were read from a single sample in a study of blood T cells in healthy people across ages. Via MiXCR, TCRdb re-called the 5' RACE reads, giving one row per CDR3 protein. The profile shows approximately 880,000 distinct CDR3 sequences, 45% to 50% of them singletons. Specimen: blood. The receptors derive from a man aged 25-45 years in good health. Both conserved end residues are part of each CDR3. The order of the fields is V gene, CDR3 protein.

v_gene: TRBV4-3
CDR3aa: CASSQATGGRTEAFF

v_gene: TRBV12-3/TRBV12-4
CDR3aa: CASSFLAGIEQFF

v_gene: TRBV7-2
CDR3aa: CASSLEIREAFF

v_gene: TRBV6-4
CDR3aa: CASSGLAGSYNEQYF

v_gene: TRBV11-2
CDR3aa: CASSLAEYEQYF

v_gene: TRBV20-1
CDR3aa: CSARAASGGHNEQFF

v_gene: TRBV5-1
CDR3aa: CASSPGTGDRGNSPLHF

v_gene: TRBV4-1
CDR3aa: CASSQYGDRAADTQYF

v_gene: TRBV3-1
CDR3aa: CASSLIRGRSNYGYTF

v_gene: TRBV14
CDR3aa: CASDQGPGANVLTF

v_gene: TRBV27
CDR3aa: CASRDGYSNQPQHF

v_gene: TRBV3-1
CDR3aa: CASSYRQGLSYNEQFF

v_gene: TRBV28
CDR3aa: CASSLVSSNTEAFF

v_gene: TRBV20-1
CDR3aa: CSARFPGAAGGTTDTQYF

v_gene: TRBV10-3
CDR3aa: CAISEPGGNNEQFF

v_gene: TRBV29-1
CDR3aa: CSVRRGTSTDTQYF

v_gene: TRBV6-5
CDR3aa: CASTMDRATYGYTF

v_gene: TRBV5-1
CDR3aa: CASRDDRVFSRLFF

v_gene: TRBV11-2
CDR3aa: CASRSGTGHYEQYF

v_gene: TRBV20-1
CDR3aa: CSARVAGGSTTQYF

v_gene: TRBV5-1
CDR3aa: CASSLDGGFSYNEQFF

v_gene: TRBV5-1
CDR3aa: CASSLETSFNGYTF

v_gene: TRBV24-1
CDR3aa: CATSDWTGSQETQYF

v_gene: TRBV9
CDR3aa: CASNPGQGPPSINEQFF

v_gene: TRBV5-1
CDR3aa: CASSLFVGGYNEQFF

v_gene: TRBV2
CDR3aa: CASRRGLAGNSDTQYF

v_gene: TRBV12-3/TRBV12-4
CDR3aa: CASSPGPGRHYGYTF

v_gene: TRBV7-2
CDR3aa: CASSSIRGGGHEQFF

v_gene: TRBV25-1
CDR3aa: CASRGPQETQYF

v_gene: TRBV5-1
CDR3aa: CASSSGQGGAEAFF

v_gene: TRBV4-3
CDR3aa: CASSQDQRTDYEQYF

v_gene: TRBV25-1
CDR3aa: CASSGPGTQYF

v_gene: TRBV14
CDR3aa: CASSQDKGFEQFF

v_gene: TRBV29-1
CDR3aa: CSVESGYNGELFF

v_gene: TRBV5-5
CDR3aa: CASSLALRTHQETQYF

v_gene: TRBV5-5
CDR3aa: CAGSSSFSGVFNEQFF

v_gene: TRBV9
CDR3aa: CASSVEGLQETQFF

v_gene: TRBV27
CDR3aa: CASSLYPGTTYEQYF

v_gene: TRBV9
CDR3aa: CASSVGSASTSYF

v_gene: TRBV27
CDR3aa: CASSAFNRGYEQYF

v_gene: TRBV7-9
CDR3aa: CASSSGLMEQYF